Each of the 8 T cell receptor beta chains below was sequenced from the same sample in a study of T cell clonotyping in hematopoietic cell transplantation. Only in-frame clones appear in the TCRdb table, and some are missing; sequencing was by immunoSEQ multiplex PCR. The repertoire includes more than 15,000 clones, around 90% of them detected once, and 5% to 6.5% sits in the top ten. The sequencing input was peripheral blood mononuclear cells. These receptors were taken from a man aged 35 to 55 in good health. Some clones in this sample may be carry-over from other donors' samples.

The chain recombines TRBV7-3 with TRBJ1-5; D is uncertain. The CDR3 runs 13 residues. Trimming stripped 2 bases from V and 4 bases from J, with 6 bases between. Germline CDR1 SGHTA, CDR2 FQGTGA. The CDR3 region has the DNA TGTGCCAGCAGCTTACGTCCAAATCAGCCCCAGCATTTT. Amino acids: CASSLRPNQPQHF.

The CDR3 coding sequence is TGTGCCAGCAGTACGACGGGACTACTAAGCTCCTACGAGCAGTACTTC. This translates into CASSTTGLLSSYEQYF. The rearrangement joins TRBV28 to TRBJ2-7, with TRBD2 identical over 7 bases. V was clipped by 5 bases and J by 0 bases; unmatched bases: 10. This CDR3 spans 16 amino acids. From germline, CDR1 is MDHEN and CDR2 SYDVKM. Combining the CDR3 with reference TRBV28 and TRBJ2-7 gives the whole variable domain DVKVTQSSRYLVKRTGEKVFLECVQDMDHENMFWYRQDPGLGLRLIYFSYDVKMKEKGDIPEGYSVSREKKERFSLILESASTNQTSMYLCASSTTGLLSSYEQYFGPGTRLTVT.

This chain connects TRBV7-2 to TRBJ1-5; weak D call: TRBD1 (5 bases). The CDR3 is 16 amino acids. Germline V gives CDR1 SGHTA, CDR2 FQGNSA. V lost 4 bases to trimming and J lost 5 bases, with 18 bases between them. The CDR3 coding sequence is TGTGCCAGCAGCTCCGGAGGGACCCCAAGGCATCAGCCCCAGCATTTT. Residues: CASSSGGTPRHQPQHF.

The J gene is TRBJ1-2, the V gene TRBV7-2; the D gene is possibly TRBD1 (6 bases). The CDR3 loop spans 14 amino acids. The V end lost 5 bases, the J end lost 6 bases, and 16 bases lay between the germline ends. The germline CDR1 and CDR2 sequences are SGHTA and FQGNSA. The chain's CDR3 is CASSTPEGENGYTF. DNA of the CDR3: TGTGCCAGCAGCACCCCTGAGGGGGAAAATGGCTACACCTTC.

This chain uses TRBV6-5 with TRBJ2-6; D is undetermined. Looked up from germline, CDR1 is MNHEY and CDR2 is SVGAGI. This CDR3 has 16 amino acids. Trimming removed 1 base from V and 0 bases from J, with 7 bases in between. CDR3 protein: CASSYYGGSGANVLTF. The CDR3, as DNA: TGTGCCAGCAGTTACTATGGCGGCTCTGGGGCCAACGTCCTGACTTTC.

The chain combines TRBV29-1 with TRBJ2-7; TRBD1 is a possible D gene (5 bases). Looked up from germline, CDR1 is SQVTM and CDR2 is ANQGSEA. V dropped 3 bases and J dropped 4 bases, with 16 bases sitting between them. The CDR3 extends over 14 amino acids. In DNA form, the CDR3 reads TGCAGCGTTGAGGACACGCGGCTTCCTTACGAGCAGTACTTC. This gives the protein CSVEDTRLPYEQYF.

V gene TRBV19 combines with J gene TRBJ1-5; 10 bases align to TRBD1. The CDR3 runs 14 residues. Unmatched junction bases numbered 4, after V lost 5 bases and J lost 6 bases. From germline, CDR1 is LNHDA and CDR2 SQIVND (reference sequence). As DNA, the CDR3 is TGTGCCAGTAGTCCCCGGGACAGGGGTCAGCCCCAGCATTTT. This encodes CASSPRDRGQPQHF.

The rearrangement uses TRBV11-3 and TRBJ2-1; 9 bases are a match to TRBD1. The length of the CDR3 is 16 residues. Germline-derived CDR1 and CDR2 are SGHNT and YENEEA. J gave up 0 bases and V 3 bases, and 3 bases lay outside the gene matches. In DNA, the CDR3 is TGTGCCAGCAGCTTTGGGACAGGGAGCTCCTACAATGAGCAGTTCTTC. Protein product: CASSFGTGSSYNEQFF.